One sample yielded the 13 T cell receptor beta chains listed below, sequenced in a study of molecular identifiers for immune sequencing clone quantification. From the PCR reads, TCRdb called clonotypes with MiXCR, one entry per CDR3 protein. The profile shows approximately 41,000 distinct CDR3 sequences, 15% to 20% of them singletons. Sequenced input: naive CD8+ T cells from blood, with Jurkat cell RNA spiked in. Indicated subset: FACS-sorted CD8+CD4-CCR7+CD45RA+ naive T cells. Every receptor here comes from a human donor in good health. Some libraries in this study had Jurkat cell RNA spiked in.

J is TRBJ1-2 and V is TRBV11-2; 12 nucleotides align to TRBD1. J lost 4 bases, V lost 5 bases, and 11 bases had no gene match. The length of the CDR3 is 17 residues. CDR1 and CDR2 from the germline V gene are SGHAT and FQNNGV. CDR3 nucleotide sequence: TGTGCCAGCAGCCATAATCTGGGACAGGGGGCTGGCTATGGCTACACCTTC. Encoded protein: CASSHNLGQGAGYGYTF. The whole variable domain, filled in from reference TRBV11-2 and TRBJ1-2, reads EAGVAQSPRYKIIEKRQSVAFWCNPISGHATLYWYQQILGQGPKLLIQFQNNGVVDDSQLPKDRFSAERLKGVDSTLKIQPAKLEDSAVYLCASSHNLGQGAGYGYTFGSGTRLTVV.

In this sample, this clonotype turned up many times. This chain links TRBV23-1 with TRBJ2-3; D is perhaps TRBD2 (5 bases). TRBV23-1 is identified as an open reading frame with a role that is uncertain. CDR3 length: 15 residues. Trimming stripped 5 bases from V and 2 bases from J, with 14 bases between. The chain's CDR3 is CASSTKAAPTDTQYF. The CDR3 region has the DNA TGCGCCAGCAGTACCAAAGCGGCGCCCACAGATACGCAGTATTTT.

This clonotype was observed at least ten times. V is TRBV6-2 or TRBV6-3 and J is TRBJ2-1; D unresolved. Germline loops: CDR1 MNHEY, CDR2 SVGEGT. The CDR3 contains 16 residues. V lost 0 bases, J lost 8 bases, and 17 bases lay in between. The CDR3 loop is CASSYSGNHFLDEQFF. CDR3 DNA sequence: TGTGCCAGCAGTTACTCTGGGAATCATTTTTTGGATGAGCAGTTCTTC.

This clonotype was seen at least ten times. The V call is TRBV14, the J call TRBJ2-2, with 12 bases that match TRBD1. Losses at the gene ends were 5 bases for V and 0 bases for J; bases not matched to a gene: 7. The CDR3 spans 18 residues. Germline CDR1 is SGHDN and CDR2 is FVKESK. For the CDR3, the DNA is TGTGCCAGCAGCTCGCCGGGACAGGGGGCATCGAACACCGGGGAGCTGTTTTTT. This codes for CASSSPGQGASNTGELFF.

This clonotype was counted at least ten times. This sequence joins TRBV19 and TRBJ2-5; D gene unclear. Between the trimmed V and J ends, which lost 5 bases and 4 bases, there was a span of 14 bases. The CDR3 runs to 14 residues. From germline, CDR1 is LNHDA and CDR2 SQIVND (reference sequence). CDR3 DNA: TGTGCCAGTAGTGTCTACGATGGTAGAGAGACCCAGTACTTC. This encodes CASSVYDGRETQYF.

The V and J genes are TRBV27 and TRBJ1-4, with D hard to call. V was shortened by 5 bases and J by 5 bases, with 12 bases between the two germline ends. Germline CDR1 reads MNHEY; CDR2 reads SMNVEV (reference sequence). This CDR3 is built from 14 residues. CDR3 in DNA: TGTGCCAGCAGTCTCGGGCTTCCCAATGAAAAACTGTTTTTT. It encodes CASSLGLPNEKLFF.

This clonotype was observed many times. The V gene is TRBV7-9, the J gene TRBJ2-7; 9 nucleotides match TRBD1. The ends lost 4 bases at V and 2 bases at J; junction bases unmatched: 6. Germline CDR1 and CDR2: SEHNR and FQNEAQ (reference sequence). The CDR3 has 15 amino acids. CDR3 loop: CASSSKGQGPYEQYF. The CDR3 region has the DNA TGTGCCAGCAGCTCCAAAGGACAGGGGCCCTACGAGCAGTACTTC. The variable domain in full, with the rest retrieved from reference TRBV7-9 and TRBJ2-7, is DTGVSQNPRHKITKRGQNVTFRCDPISEHNRLYWYRQTLGQGPEFLTYFQNEAQLEKSRLLSDRFSAERPKGSFSTLEIQRTEQGDSAMYLCASSSKGQGPYEQYFGPGTRLTVT.

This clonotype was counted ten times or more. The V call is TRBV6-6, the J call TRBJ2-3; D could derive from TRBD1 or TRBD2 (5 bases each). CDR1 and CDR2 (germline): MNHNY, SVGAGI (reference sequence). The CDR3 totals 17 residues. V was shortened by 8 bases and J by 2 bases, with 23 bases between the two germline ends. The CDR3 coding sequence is TGTGCCAGCCGGTTTTCCCCCGGGATGGGGGACACAGATACGCAGTATTTT. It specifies CASRFSPGMGDTDTQYF.

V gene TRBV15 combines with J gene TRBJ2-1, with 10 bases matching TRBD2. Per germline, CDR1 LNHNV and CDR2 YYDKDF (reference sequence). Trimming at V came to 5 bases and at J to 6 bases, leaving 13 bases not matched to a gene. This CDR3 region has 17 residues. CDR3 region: CATSSPGSGRAANEQFF. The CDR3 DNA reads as TGTGCCACCAGCTCTCCGGGCAGCGGGAGGGCCGCCAATGAGCAGTTCTTC.

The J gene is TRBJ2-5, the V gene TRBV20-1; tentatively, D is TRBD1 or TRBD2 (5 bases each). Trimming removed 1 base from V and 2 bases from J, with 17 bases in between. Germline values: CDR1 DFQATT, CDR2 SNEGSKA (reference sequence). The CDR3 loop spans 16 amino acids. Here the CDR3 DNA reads TGCAGTGCTAGAGTTTTTGGGACCAGCACACAAGAGACCCAGTACTTC. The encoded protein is CSARVFGTSTQETQYF.

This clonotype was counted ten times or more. The CDR3 DNA is TGTGCCAGCAGCTTAGAGTTTCCAGATACGCAGTATTTT. It codes for CASSLEFPDTQYF. V usage is TRBV7-9 and J usage is TRBJ2-3; no reliable D call. V was trimmed by 1 base and J by 4 bases, leaving 6 bases between them. Germline loops: CDR1 SEHNR, CDR2 FQNEAQ (reference sequence). This CDR3 contains 13 residues.

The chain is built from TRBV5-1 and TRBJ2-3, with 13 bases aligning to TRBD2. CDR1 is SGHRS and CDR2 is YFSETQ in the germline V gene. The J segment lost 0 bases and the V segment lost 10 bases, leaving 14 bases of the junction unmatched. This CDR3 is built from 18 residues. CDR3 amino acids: CACGEGLAGRHSTDTQYF. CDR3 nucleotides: TGCGCCTGCGGCGAGGGACTAGCGGGGCGGCACAGCACAGATACGCAGTATTTT.

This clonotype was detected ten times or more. Here the CDR3 DNA reads TGCAGTGCTATGGGACTAGCAGCAGATACGCAGTATTTT. Its translation: CSAMGLAADTQYF. The J gene is TRBJ2-3, the V gene TRBV20-1, with 9 positions matching TRBD2. The length of the CDR3 is 13 residues. V dropped 4 bases and J dropped 4; count of bases not matched to a gene: 3. CDR1 and CDR2 (germline): DFQATT, SNEGSKA (reference sequence).